This TCR beta chain was found in a study of cytomegalovirus exposure and HLA in healthy donors. Study in general: The 110 million or so unique TCR beta sequences, from around 200 million T cells, were found by an earlier analysis.

The CDR3 is 16 amino acids. The germline gives CDR1 SEHNR, CDR2 FQNEAQ (reference sequence). V was clipped by 0 bases and J by 4 bases, with 10 bases between them. The PCR had 60 Vbeta and 13 Jbeta primers. TCRdb keeps only in-frame clones here, not all; method: immunoSEQ multiplex PCR. Of roughly 180,000 clones listed, roughly 79% are singletons. This receptor was taken from a man aged 25-45 years in good health and CMV-seronegative. The sequenced sample was PBMCs. The chain employs TRBV7-9 and TRBJ2-6; D possibly corresponds to TRBD2 (6 bases). CDR3 nucleotides: TGTGCCAGCAGCTTAGCAGGGGCGGGGGGGGCCAACGTCCTGACTTTC. This sequence encodes CASSLAGAGGANVLTF.